The TCR beta chain described here comes from a study of blood T cell repertoires in COVID-19. Whole-study context: Donors in the United States, Italy and Spain gave samples during acute or convalescent COVID-19. T cells, B-cell-depleted T cells, or PBMCs supplied cDNA or gDNA.

Original data processing: Nucleated cell number was recorded as an estimate derived from reference gene primer amplification. Assay: immunoSEQ multiplex PCR; the TCRdb copy retains only in-frame clones and omits some. D and trimming come from the DNA, and the V and J calls and clone size come from that table. The sample carries tens of thousands of clones, 80% recorded once. CDR3 length equals 15 residues. V lost 6 bases and J lost 0, with 13 bases in between. The V gene's germline CDR1 is MNHEY and CDR2 SVGAGI. Material: peripheral blood. The source is an elderly woman with acute or convalescent COVID-19. This sequence joins TRBV6-5 and TRBJ2-3; D might be TRBD1 (6 bases). The CDR3 protein is CASRARQASTDTQYF. CDR3 nucleotides: TGTGCCAGCAGAGCAAGACAGGCTAGCACAGATACGCAGTATTTT.